This T cell receptor beta chain was sequenced for a study of blood T cell repertoires in COVID-19. J lost 10 bases, V lost 0 bases, and 11 bases had no gene match. Germline loops: CDR1 SGDLS, CDR2 YYNGEE. This CDR3 is built from 17 residues. Libraries were prepared by immunoSEQ multiplex PCR; TCRdb keeps only in-frame clonotypes and omits some of them. The sample consists of 200,000 to 250,000 clones, 75% to 85% of them appearing once. Sequenced: peripheral blood. The sequence derives from a woman aged 25 to 39 with COVID-19, enrolled during active disease. The chain joins TRBV9 to TRBJ2-1, with 12 bases identical to TRBD1. This chain's CDR3 is CASSVVGTGGAREEQFF. The CDR3 DNA is TGTGCCAGCAGCGTAGTTGGGACAGGGGGCGCTAGGGAGGAGCAGTTCTTC.